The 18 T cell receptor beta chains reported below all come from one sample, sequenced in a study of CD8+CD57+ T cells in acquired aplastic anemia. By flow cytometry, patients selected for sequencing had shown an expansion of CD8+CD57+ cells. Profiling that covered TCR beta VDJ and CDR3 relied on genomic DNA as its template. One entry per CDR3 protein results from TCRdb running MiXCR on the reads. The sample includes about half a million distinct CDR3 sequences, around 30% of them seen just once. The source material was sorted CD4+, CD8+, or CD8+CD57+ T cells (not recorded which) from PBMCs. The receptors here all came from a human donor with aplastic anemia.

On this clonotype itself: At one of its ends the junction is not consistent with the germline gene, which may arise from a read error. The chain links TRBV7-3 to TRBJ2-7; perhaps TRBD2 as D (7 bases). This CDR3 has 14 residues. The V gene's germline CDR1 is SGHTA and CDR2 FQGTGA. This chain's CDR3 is CASSLSGGHYEQYF. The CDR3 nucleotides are TGCGCCAGCAGCTTGTCCGGGGGGCACTACGAGCAGTACTTC.

CDR3: CASSLLGDNSYEQYF. The CDR3 region has the DNA TGTGCCAGCAGTTTATTGGGGGACAACTCCTACGAGCAGTACTTC. This chain joins TRBV28 and TRBJ2-7; TRBD1 might be the D (6 bases). Deletions cut 1 base from V and 0 bases from J, with 10 bases between. Per the germline V gene, CDR1 is MDHEN and CDR2 is SYDVKM. This CDR3 has 15 amino acids.

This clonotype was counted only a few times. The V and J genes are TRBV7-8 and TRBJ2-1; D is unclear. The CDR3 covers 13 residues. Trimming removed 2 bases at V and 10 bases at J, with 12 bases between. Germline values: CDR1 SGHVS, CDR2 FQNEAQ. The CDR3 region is CASSLRTMGEQFF. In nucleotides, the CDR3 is TGTGCCAGCAGCTTACGGACGATGGGGGAGCAGTTCTTC.

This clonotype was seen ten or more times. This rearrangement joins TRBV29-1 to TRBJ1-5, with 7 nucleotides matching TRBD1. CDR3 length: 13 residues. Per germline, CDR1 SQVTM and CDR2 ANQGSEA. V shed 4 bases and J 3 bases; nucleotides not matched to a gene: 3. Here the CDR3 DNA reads TGCAGCGTTGGAGGACAGGCCAATCAGCCCCAGCATTTT. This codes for CSVGGQANQPQHF.

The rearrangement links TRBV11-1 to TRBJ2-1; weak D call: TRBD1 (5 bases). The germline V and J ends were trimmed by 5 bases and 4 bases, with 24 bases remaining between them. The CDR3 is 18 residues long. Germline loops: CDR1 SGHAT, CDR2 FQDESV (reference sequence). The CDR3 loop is CASSDNLGAQALYNEQFF. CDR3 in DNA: TGTGCCAGCAGCGACAATTTAGGGGCACAGGCCCTATACAATGAGCAGTTCTTC.

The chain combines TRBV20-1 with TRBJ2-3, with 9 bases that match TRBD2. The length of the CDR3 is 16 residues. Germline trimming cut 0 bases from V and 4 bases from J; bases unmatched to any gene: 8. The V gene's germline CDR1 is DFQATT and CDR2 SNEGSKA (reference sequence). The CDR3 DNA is TGCAGTGCTAGAGAGCGGCTAGCGGGGCTCCCAGATACGCAGTATTTT. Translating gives CSARERLAGLPDTQYF.

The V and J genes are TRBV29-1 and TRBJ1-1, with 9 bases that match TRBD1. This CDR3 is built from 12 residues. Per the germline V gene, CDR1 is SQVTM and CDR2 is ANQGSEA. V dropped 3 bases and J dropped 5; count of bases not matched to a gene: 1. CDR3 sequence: CSVETGGTEAFF. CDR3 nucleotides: TGCAGCGTTGAGACAGGGGGGACTGAAGCTTTCTTT.

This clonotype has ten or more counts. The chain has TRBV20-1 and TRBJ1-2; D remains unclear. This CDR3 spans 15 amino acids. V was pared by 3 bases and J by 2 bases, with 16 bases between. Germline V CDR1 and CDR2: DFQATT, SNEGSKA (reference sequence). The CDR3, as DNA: TGCAGTGCTAGTCCGCTAACTACAGTAAACTATGGCTACACCTTC. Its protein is CSASPLTTVNYGYTF.

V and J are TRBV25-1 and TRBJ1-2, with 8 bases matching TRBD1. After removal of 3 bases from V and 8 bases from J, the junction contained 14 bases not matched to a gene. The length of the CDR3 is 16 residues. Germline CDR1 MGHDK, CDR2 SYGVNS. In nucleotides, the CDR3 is TGTGCCAGCAGTGACCGCCTGAAGACAGGGGTCGGGGGCTACACCTTC. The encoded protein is CASSDRLKTGVGGYTF.

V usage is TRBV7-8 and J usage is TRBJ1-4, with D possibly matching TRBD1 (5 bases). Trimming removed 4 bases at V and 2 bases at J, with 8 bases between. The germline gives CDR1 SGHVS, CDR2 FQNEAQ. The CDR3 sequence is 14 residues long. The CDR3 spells CASSSGTTNEKLFF. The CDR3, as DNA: TGTGCCAGCAGCTCTGGGACCACTAATGAAAAACTGTTTTTT.

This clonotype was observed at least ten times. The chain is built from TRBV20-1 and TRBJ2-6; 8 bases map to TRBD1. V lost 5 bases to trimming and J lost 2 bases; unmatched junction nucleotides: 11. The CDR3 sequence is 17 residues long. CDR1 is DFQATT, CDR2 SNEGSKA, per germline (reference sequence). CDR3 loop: CSAYLPRGRAGANVLTF. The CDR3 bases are TGCAGTGCTTATCTTCCCAGGGGGCGGGCTGGGGCCAACGTCCTGACTTTC.

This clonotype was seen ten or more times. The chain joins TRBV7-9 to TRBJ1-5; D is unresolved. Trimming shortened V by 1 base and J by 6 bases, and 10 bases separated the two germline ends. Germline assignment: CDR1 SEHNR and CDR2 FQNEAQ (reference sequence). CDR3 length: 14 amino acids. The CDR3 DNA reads TGTGCCAGCAGCTTAGGCTCGGCGATTCAGCCCCAGCATTTT. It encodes CASSLGSAIQPQHF.

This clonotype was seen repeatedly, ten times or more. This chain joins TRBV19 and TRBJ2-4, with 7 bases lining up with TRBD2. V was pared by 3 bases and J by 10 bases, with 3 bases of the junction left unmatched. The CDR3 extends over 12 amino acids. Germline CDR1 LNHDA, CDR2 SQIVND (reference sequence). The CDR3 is CASSMSGTIQYF. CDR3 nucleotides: TGTGCCAGTAGTATGAGCGGGACGATTCAGTACTTC.

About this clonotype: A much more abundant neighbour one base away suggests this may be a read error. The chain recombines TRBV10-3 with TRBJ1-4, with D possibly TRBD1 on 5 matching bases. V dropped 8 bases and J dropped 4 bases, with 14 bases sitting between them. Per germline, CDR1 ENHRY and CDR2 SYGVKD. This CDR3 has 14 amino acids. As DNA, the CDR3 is TGTGCCATCGGAGGGGACGGATATAATGAAAAACTGTTTTTT. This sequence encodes CAIGGDGYNEKLFF.

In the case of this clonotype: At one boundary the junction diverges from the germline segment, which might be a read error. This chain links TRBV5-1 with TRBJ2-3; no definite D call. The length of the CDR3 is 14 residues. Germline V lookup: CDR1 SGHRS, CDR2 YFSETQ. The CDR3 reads CASSFGENTDAQYF. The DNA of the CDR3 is TGCGCCAGCAGCTTCGGCGAGAACACAGATGCGCAGTATTTT.

CDR3 protein: CASRAAGETYEQYF. The CDR3 DNA sequence: TGTGCCAGCAGGGCGGCAGGAGAGACCTACGAGCAGTACTTC. The chain uses TRBV28 and TRBJ2-7; the D is unclear. The CDR3 loop spans 14 amino acids. Deletions cut 6 bases from V and 2 bases from J, with 14 bases between. Germline V gene data show CDR1 as MDHEN and CDR2 as SYDVKM.

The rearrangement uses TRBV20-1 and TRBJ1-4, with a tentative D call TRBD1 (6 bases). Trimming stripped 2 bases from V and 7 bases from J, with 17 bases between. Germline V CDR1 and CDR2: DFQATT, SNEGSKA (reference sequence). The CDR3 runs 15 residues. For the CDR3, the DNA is TGCAGTGCTAGACCAGCCAACAGGGCCGGTGAAAAACTGTTTTTT. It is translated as CSARPANRAGEKLFF.

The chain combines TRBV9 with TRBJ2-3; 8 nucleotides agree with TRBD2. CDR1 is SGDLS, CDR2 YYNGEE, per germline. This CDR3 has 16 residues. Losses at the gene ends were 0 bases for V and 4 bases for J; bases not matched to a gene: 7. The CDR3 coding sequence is TGTGCCAGCAGCGTAGCTGGGACTAGTATCTCAGATACGCAGTATTTT. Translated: CASSVAGTSISDTQYF.